This T cell receptor beta chain originates from a study of CD8 T cells in ankylosing spondylitis. Study outcomes and limitations: Disease-linked clones had a CD8+ phenotype and relatively low frequency in peripheral blood. Within matched ankylosing spondylitis synovial fluid, disease-linked clones were reportedly significantly enriched.

As the method for making TCR beta libraries, quantitative 5'-RACE with molecular barcodes was used. TCRdb re-called the 5' RACE reads through MiXCR, storing one row per CDR3 protein. The sample holds 270,000 or so distinct CDR3 sequences; over 15% are singletons and the top ten take around 30%. The CDR3 contains 17 residues. CDR1 SGHAT and CDR2 FQNNGV come from the germline V gene. With V trimmed by 4 bases and J by 2 bases, 10 bases remained unmatched. Worth noting for this clonotype: Its cognate antigen is unknown.

The TCR originated in a male donor with ankylosing spondylitis or in good health (not recorded which). The chain couples TRBV11-2 to TRBJ2-1, with 8 bases identical to TRBD2. The sequenced sample consisted of blood, either unsorted or a sorted T cell fraction (not recorded which). The CDR3 sequence is CASSSADSGSPYNEQFF. The CDR3 region has the DNA TGTGCCAGCAGCTCCGCAGACAGCGGGAGCCCCTACAATGAGCAGTTCTTC.